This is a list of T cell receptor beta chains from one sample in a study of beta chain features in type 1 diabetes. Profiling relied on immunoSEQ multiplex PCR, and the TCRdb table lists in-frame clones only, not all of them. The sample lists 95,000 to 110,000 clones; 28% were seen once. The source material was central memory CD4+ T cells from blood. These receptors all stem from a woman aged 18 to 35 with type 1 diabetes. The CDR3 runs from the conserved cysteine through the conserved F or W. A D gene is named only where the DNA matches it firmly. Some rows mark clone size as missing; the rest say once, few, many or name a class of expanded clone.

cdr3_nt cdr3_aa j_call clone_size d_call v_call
TGTGCCTGGGAGGACAGGGCTAGCGGAAACACCATATATTTT CAWEDRASGNTIYF TRBJ1-3 few TRBD1 TRBV30
TGTGCCAGCAGCCCGGACAGGGGGGACACTGAAGCTTTCTTT CASSPDRGDTEAFF TRBJ1-1 few TRBD1 TRBV11-2
TGTGCCAGCAGCTTAGCGGCGGGAGGAGGAACGCAGTATTTT CASSLAAGGGTQYF TRBJ2-3 many TRBD2 TRBV7-2
TGTGCCATCAACGCGTACCGGGACACAGTCTCTGGGGCCAACGTCCTGACTTTC CAINAYRDTVSGANVLTF TRBJ2-6 few NA TRBV10-3
TGTGCCAGCAGGACCTCCCGGGAGGGCGGAGTCTTC CASRTSREGGVF TRBJ2-1 NA TRBD2 TRBV28
TGTGCCAGCAGTTACGGTCAGGGTGTCACTGAAGCTTTCTTT CASSYGQGVTEAFF TRBJ1-1 few NA TRBV6-5
TGCGCCAGCAGCCAAGAGATCGCGTTCGCGAACACCGGGGAGCTGTTTTTT CASSQEIAFANTGELFF TRBJ2-2 few NA TRBV4-1
TGTGCCAGCAGCTTATTCGAAGGGGATGAGCAGTTCTTC CASSLFEGDEQFF TRBJ2-1 few NA TRBV7-2
TGTGCCAGCAGCTTCAGACTAGCGGGAGCCAATGAGCAGTTCTTC CASSFRLAGANEQFF TRBJ2-1 NA TRBD2 TRBV5-4
TGTGCCAGCAGCGGGACACCTCGGGATGAAAAACTGTTTTTT CASSGTPRDEKLFF TRBJ1-4 few NA TRBV6-5